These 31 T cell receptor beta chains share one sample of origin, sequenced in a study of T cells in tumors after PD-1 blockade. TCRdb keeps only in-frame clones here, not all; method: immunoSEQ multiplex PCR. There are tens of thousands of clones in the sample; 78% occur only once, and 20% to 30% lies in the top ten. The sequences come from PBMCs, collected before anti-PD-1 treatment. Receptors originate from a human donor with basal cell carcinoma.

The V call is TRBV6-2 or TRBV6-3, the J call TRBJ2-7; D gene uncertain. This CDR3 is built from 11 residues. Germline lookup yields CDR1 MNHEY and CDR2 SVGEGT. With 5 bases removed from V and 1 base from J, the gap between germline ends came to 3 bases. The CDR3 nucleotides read TGTGCCAGCAGTAGGTCCTACGAGCAGTACTTC. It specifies CASSRSYEQYF.

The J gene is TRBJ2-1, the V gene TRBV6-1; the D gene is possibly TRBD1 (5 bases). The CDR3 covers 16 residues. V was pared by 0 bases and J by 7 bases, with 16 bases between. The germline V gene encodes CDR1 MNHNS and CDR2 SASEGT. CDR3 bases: TGTGCCAGCAGTGAAGCTTACCTGGGGCATGGAAATGAGCAGTTCTTC. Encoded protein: CASSEAYLGHGNEQFF.

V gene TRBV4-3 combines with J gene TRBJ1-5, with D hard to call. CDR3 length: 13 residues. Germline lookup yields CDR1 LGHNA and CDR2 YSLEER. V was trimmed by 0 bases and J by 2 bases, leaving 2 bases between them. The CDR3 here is CASSQDRNQPQHF. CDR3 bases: TGCGCCAGCAGCCAAGATCGCAATCAGCCCCAGCATTTT.

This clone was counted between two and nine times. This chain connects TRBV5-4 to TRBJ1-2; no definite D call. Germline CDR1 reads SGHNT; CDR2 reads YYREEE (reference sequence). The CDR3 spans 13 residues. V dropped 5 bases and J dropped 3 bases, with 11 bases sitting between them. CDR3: CASSHAAYYGYTF. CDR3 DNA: TGTGCCAGCAGTCACGCAGCATACTATGGCTACACCTTC. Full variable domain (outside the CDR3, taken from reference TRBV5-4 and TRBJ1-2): ETGVTQSPTHLIKTRGQQVTLRCSSQSGHNTVSWYQQALGQGPQFIFQYYREEENGRGNFPPRFSGLQFPNYSSELNVNALELDDSALYLCASSHAAYYGYTFGSGTRLTVV.

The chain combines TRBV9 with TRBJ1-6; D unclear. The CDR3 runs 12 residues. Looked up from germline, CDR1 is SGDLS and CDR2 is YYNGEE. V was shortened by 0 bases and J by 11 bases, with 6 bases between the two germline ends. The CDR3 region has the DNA TGTGCCAGCAGCGTAGTCGGGGCACCCCTCCACTTT. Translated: CASSVVGAPLHF.

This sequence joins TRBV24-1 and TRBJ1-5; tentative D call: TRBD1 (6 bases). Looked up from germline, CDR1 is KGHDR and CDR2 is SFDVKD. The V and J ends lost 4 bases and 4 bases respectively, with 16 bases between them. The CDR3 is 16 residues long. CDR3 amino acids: CATSDRTVILNQPQHF. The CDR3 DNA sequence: TGTGCCACCAGTGACCGGACAGTTATCCTGAATCAGCCCCAGCATTTT.

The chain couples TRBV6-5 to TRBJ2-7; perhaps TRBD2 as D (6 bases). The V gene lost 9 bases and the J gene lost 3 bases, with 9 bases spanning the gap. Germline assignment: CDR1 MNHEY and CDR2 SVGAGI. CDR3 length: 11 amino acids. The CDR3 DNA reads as TGTGCCAGTCGGGGGTACTACGAGCAGTACTTC. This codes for CASRGYYEQYF.

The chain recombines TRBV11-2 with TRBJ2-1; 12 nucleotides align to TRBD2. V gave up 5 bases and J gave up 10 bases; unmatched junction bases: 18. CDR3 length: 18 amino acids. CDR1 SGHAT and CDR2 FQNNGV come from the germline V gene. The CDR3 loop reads CASSPTSYRLAGVGEQFF. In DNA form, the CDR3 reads TGTGCCAGCAGCCCTACCTCATACCGACTAGCGGGAGTGGGGGAGCAGTTCTTC.

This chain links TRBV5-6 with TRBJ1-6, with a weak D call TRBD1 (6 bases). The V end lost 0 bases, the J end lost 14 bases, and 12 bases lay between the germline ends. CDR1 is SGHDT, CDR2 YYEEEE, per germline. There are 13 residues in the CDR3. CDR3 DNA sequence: TGTGCCAGCAGCTTGGTCAGGGGTAGAACCCTCCACTTT. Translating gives CASSLVRGRTLHF. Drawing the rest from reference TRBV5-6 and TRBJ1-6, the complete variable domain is DAGVTQSPTHLIKTRGQQVTLRCSPKSGHDTVSWYQQALGQGPQFIFQYYEEEERQRGNFPDRFSGHQFPNYSSELNVNALLLGDSALYLCASSLVRGRTLHFGNGTRLTVT.

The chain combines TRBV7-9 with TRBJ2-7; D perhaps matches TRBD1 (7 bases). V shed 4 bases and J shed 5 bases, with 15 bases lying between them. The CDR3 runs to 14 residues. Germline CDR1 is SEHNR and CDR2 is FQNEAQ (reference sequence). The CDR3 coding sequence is TGTGCCAGCAGCTCATCGACAGGGAGGCACGAGCAGTACTTC. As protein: CASSSSTGRHEQYF.

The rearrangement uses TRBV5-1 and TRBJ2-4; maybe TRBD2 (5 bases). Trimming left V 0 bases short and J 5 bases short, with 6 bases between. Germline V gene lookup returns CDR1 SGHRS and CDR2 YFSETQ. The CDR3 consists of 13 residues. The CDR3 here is CASSLAGENIQYF. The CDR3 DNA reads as TGCGCCAGCAGCTTGGCCGGGGAAAACATTCAGTACTTC.

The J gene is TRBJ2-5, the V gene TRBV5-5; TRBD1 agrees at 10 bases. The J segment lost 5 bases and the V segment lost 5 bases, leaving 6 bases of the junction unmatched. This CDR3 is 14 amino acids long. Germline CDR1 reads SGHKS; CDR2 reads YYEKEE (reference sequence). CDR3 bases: TGTGCCAGCAGTCCGGGACAGGGGTTGGAGACCCAGTACTTC. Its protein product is CASSPGQGLETQYF.

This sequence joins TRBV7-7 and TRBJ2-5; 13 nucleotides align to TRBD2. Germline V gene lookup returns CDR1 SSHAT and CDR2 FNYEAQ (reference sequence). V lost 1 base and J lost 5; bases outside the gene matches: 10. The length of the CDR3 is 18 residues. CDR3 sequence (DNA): TGTGCCAGCAGCTTAGGGACTAGCGGGAGAGGAGGTTGGGAGACCCAGTACTTC. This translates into CASSLGTSGRGGWETQYF.

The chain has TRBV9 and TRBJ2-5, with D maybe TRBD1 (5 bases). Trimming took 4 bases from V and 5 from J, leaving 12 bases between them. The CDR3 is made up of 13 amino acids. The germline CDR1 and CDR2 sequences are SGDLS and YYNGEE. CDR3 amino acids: CASSLSPGETQYF. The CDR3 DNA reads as TGTGCCAGCAGCCTCAGTCCAGGGGAGACCCAGTACTTC. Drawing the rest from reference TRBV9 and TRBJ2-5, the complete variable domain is DSGVTQTPKHLITATGQRVTLRCSPRSGDLSVYWYQQSLDQGLQFLIQYYNGEERAKGNILERFSAQQFPDLHSELNLSSLELGDSALYFCASSLSPGETQYFGPGTRLLVL.

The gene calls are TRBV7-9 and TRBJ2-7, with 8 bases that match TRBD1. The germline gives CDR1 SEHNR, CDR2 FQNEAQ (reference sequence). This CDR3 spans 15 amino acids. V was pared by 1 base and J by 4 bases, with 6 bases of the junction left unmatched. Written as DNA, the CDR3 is TGTGCCAGCAGCTTAGTGCAGGGGGCAGGATACGAGCAGTACTTC. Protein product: CASSLVQGAGYEQYF. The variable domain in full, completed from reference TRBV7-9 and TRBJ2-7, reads DTGVSQNPRHKITKRGQNVTFRCDPISEHNRLYWYRQTLGQGPEFLTYFQNEAQLEKSRLLSDRFSAERPKGSFSTLEIQRTEQGDSAMYLCASSLVQGAGYEQYFGPGTRLTVT.

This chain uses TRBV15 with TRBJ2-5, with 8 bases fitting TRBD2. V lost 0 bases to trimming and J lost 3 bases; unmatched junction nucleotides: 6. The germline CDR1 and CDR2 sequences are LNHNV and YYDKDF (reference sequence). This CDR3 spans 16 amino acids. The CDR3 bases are TGTGCCACCAGCAGAGATGGTCCAGCGGGAGAAGAGACCCAGTACTTC. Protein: CATSRDGPAGEETQYF.

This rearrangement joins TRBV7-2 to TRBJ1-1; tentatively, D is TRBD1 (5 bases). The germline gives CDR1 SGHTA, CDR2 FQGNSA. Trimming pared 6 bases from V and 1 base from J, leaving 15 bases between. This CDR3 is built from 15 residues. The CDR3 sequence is CASRVSGAGNTEAFF. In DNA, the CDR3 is TGTGCCAGCAGGGTGTCCGGGGCTGGGAACACTGAAGCTTTCTTT.

Here the CDR3 DNA reads TGCGCCAGCAGCTTGACGGCAGGGGACAATGAGCAGTTCTTC. Amino acid sequence: CASSLTAGDNEQFF. This chain uses TRBV5-1 with TRBJ2-1, with a tentative D call TRBD1 (6 bases). CDR3 size: 14 residues. CDR1 is SGHRS, CDR2 YFSETQ, per germline. V lost 1 base and J 5 bases, leaving 10 bases between the germline ends.

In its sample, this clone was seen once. CDR3 residues: CASSLGQLYF. The CDR3 region has the DNA TGTGCCAGCAGCTTAGGGCAGTTGTATTTT. V usage is TRBV7-9 and J usage is TRBJ2-3; D remains ambiguous. Trimming took 1 base from V and 14 from J, leaving 7 bases between them. From germline, CDR1 is SEHNR and CDR2 FQNEAQ (reference sequence). The CDR3 length is 10 residues. The full variable domain, completed using reference TRBV7-9 and TRBJ2-3, is DTGVSQNPRHKITKRGQNVTFRCDPISEHNRLYWYRQTLGQGPEFLTYFQNEAQLEKSRLLSDRFSAERPKGSFSTLEIQRTEQGDSAMYLCASSLGQLYFGPGTRLTVL.

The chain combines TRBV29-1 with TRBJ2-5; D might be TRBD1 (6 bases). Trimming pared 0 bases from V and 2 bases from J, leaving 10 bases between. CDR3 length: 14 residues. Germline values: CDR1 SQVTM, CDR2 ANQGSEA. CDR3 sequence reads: CSVEDTDRQETQYF. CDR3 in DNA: TGCAGCGTTGAAGATACGGACAGACAAGAGACCCAGTACTTC. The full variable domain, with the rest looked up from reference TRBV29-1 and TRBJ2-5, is SAVISQKPSRDICQRGTSLTIQCQVDSQVTMMFWYRQQPGQSLTLIATANQGSEATYESGFVIDKFPISRPNLTFSTLTVSNMSPEDSSIYLCSVEDTDRQETQYFGPGTRLLVL.

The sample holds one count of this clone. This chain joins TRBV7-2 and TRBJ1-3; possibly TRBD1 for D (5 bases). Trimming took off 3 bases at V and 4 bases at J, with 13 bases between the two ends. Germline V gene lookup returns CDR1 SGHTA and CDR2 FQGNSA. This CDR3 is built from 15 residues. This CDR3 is CASSLAQGGGNTIYF. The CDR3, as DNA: TGTGCCAGCAGCTTGGCCCAGGGTGGCGGAAACACCATATATTTT.

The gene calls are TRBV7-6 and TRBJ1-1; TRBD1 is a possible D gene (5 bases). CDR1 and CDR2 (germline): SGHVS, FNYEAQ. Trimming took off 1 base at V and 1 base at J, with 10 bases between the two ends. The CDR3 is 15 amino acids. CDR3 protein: CASSLVGGRNTEAFF. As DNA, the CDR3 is TGTGCCAGCAGCTTAGTTGGGGGACGGAACACTGAAGCTTTCTTT.

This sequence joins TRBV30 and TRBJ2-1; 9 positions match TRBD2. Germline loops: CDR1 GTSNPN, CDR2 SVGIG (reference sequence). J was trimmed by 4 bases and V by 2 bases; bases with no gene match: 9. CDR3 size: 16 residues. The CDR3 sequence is CAWSFSGRTLYNEQFF. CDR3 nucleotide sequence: TGTGCCTGGAGTTTCAGCGGGAGGACACTTTACAATGAGCAGTTCTTC.

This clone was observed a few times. The chain's CDR3 is CASSQGSYNEQFF. The CDR3 DNA reads TGCGCCAGCAGCCAAGGATCCTACAATGAGCAGTTCTTC. This rearrangement joins TRBV5-1 to TRBJ2-1; D is undetermined. V was cut by 4 bases and J by 1 base, with 6 bases left in between. CDR3 length equals 13 residues. Germline CDR1 SGHRS, CDR2 YFSETQ. Complete variable domain (other parts from reference TRBV5-1 and TRBJ2-1): KAGVTQTPRYLIKTRGQQVTLSCSPISGHRSVSWYQQTPGQGLQFLFEYFSETQRNKGNFPGRFSGRQFSNSRSEMNVSTLELGDSALYLCASSQGSYNEQFFGPGTRLTVL.

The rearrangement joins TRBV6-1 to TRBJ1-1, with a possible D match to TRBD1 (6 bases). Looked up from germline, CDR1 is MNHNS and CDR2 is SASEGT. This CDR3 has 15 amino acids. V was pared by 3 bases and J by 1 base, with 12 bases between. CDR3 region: CASSDATGWNTEAFF. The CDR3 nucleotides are TGTGCCAGCAGTGACGCAACAGGGTGGAACACTGAAGCTTTCTTT.

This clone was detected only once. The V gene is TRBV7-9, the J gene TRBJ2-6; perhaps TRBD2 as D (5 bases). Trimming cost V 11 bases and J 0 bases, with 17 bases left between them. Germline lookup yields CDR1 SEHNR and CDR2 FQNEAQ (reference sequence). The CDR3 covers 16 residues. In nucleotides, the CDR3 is TGTGCCGGACTGGGTCAAGGGCTCTCTGGGGCCAACGTCCTGACTTTC. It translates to CAGLGQGLSGANVLTF.

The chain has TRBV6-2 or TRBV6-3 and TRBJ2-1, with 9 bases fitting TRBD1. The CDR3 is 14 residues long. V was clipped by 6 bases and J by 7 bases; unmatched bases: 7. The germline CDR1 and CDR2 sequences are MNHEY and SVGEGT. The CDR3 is CASRYPGQGNEQFF. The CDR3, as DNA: TGTGCCAGCAGATACCCGGGACAGGGAAATGAGCAGTTCTTC.

The CDR3 DNA follows: TGTGCCAGTAGTATCGGGGCCCCGGGCCAAGAGACCCAGTACTTC. This gives the protein CASSIGAPGQETQYF. This chain links TRBV19 with TRBJ2-5; D possibly uses TRBD1 or TRBD2 (5 bases each). Trimming stripped 3 bases from V and 1 base from J, with 12 bases between. The CDR3 has 15 residues. Looked up from germline, CDR1 is LNHDA and CDR2 is SQIVND (reference sequence).

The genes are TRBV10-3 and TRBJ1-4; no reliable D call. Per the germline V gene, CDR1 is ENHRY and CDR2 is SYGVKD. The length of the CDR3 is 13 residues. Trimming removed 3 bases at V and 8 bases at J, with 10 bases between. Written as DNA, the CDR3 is TGTGCCATCAGTGAAGTCAAGGACGAAAAACTGTTTTTT. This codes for CAISEVKDEKLFF.

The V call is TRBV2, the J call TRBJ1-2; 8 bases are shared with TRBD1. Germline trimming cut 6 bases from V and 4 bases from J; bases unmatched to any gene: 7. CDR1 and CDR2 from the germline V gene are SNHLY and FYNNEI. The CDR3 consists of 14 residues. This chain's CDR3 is CASRRDRYSYGYTF. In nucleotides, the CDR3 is TGTGCCAGCAGGAGGGACAGGTATAGCTATGGCTACACCTTC.

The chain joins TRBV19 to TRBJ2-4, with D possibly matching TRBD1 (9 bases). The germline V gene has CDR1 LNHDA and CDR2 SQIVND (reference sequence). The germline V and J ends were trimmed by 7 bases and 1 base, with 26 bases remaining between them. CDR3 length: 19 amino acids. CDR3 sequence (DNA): TGTGCCAGTACCCCGGGGGGGACAGGGTTGAGCTCGGCCAAAAACATTCAGTACTTC. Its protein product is CASTPGGTGLSSAKNIQYF. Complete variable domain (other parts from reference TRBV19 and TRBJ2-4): DGGITQSPKYLFRKEGQNVTLSCEQNLNHDAMYWYRQDPGQGLRLIYYSQIVNDFQKGDIAEGYSVSREKKESFPLTVTSAQKNPTAFYLCASTPGGTGLSSAKNIQYFGAGTRLSVL.